One sample yielded the 18 T cell receptor beta chains listed below, sequenced in a study of blood T cell repertoires in COVID-19. Using immunoSEQ multiplex PCR, the repertoire was profiled, and TCRdb retains in-frame clones only, with some absent. The sample includes approximately 400,000 clones, 70% to 90% of them seen just once. The sequenced sample consisted of PBMCs or T cells enriched from blood (not recorded which). The source of these receptors is a woman aged 18 to 35 who had recovered from COVID-19.

The J gene is TRBJ1-3, the V gene TRBV4-2; no firm D call. Germline loops: CDR1 LGHNA, CDR2 YNFKEQ. With 0 bases removed from V and 0 bases from J, the gap between germline ends came to 15 bases. CDR3 size: 18 residues. CDR3 DNA: TGTGCCAGCAGCCAAGATCCTTCAGGCTGGCGCTCTGGAAACACCATATATTTT. Its protein is CASSQDPSGWRSGNTIYF.

In this sample, this clone turned up a few times. V and J are TRBV19 and TRBJ1-2; D is ambiguous. V shed 5 bases and J shed 3 bases, with 19 bases lying between them. There are 16 residues in the CDR3. In germline, CDR1 is LNHDA, CDR2 SQIVND (reference sequence). The DNA of the CDR3 is TGTGCCAGTAGTTGGTATGGGCTGACACTCGACTATGGCTACACCTTC. Translated: CASSWYGLTLDYGYTF.

For the CDR3, the DNA is TGTGCCAGCAGTTATGACGTGGGTCCGGCGGGCCGAGAGCTCCACTTT. It translates to CASSYDVGPAGRELHF. The chain joins TRBV6-5 to TRBJ1-6; D remains ambiguous. V was cut by 3 bases and J by 16 bases, with 25 bases left in between. The germline CDR1 and CDR2 sequences are MNHEY and SVGAGI. There are 16 residues in the CDR3.

The CDR3 sequence is CASSPRPNEKLFF. DNA for the CDR3: TGTGCCAGCTCCCCGAGGCCTAATGAAAAACTGTTTTTT. The chain couples TRBV18 to TRBJ1-4; no reliable D call. Germline CDR1 reads KGHSH; CDR2 reads LQKENI. V lost 6 bases and J lost 3, with 8 bases in between. The CDR3 runs 13 residues.

The chain has TRBV9 and TRBJ2-7, with 8 bases matching TRBD2. The CDR3 is made up of 15 amino acids. V shed 3 bases and J 0 bases; nucleotides not matched to a gene: 5. The germline V gene has CDR1 SGDLS and CDR2 YYNGEE. The CDR3 DNA reads TGTGCCAGCAGCGCAGGACTAGCCCCCTCCTACGAGCAGTACTTC. It translates to CASSAGLAPSYEQYF.

This chain connects TRBV25-1 to TRBJ2-7, with 7 positions matching TRBD1. With V trimmed by 3 bases and J by 5 bases, 7 bases remained unmatched. The germline gives CDR1 MGHDK, CDR2 SYGVNS. The CDR3 loop spans 14 amino acids. The CDR3, as DNA: TGTGCCAGCAGTGAGGACAGGATAGTCCACGAGCAGTACTTC. Its protein is CASSEDRIVHEQYF.

CDR3 bases: TGCAGTGCTAGTTCCACCGGACAGGGATTATCTGGGGCCAACGTCCTGACTTTC. Protein sequence: CSASSTGQGLSGANVLTF. The V and J genes are TRBV20-1 and TRBJ2-6, with TRBD1 identical over 8 bases. Germline assignment: CDR1 DFQATT and CDR2 SNEGSKA (reference sequence). V lost 3 bases to trimming and J lost 1 base; unmatched junction nucleotides: 11. This CDR3 spans 18 amino acids.

The CDR3 spells CAISYLGQGTERTQYF. CDR3 DNA sequence: TGTGCCATCAGCTACCTCGGGCAGGGAACCGAGAGGACCCAGTACTTC. J is TRBJ2-5 and V is TRBV10-3; perhaps TRBD1 as D (5 bases). V lost 6 bases to trimming and J lost 7 bases, with 24 bases between them. The length of the CDR3 is 16 residues. The V gene's germline CDR1 is ENHRY and CDR2 SYGVKD.

The rearrangement joins TRBV5-1 to TRBJ2-5; no clear D gene. This CDR3 is built from 14 residues. Germline lookup yields CDR1 SGHRS and CDR2 YFSETQ. Trimming took off 2 bases at V and 4 bases at J, with 12 bases between the two ends. The CDR3 loop reads CASSFGRQLETQYF. CDR3 nucleotide sequence: TGCGCCAGCAGCTTCGGCCGACAATTAGAGACCCAGTACTTC.

This chain joins TRBV2 and TRBJ2-3; TRBD2 matches at 7 bases. The germline V gene encodes CDR1 SNHLY and CDR2 FYNNEI. V dropped 6 bases and J dropped 10; count of bases not matched to a gene: 7. The CDR3 is 12 residues long. In nucleotides, the CDR3 is TGTGCCAGCAGGATCGGACTAGAAGCGCAGTATTTT. This sequence encodes CASRIGLEAQYF.

J is TRBJ2-5 and V is TRBV4-1; D is perhaps TRBD1 (6 bases). CDR1 is MGHRA, CDR2 YSYEKL, per germline. V dropped 0 bases and J dropped 4 bases, with 15 bases sitting between them. There are 16 residues in the CDR3. The CDR3 loop reads CASSQEAQGQGETQYF. CDR3 nucleotide sequence: TGCGCCAGCAGCCAAGAAGCCCAGGGGCAGGGAGAGACCCAGTACTTC.

The rearrangement joins TRBV6-1 to TRBJ1-2; D call uncertain. The CDR3 extends over 14 amino acids. CDR1 and CDR2 (germline): MNHNS, SASEGT. V was shortened by 2 bases and J by 3 bases, with 10 bases between the two germline ends. The DNA for the CDR3 is TGTGCCAGCAGTGAACCTCCAGGTGACTATGGCTACACCTTC. Translating gives CASSEPPGDYGYTF.

Only one count was recorded for this clone. The chain is built from TRBV5-4 and TRBJ2-3, with a weak D call TRBD2 (6 bases). Germline V gene lookup returns CDR1 SGHNT and CDR2 YYREEE (reference sequence). This CDR3 has 14 residues. With 0 bases removed from V and 2 bases from J, the gap between germline ends came to 7 bases. CDR3 DNA: TGTGCCAGCAGCTTGGAGGGACTCACAGATACGCAGTATTTT. This translates into CASSLEGLTDTQYF.

This rearrangement joins TRBV30 to TRBJ1-4; D is undetermined. Germline CDR1 reads GTSNPN; CDR2 reads SVGIG (reference sequence). Trimming pared 0 bases from V and 0 bases from J, leaving 20 bases between. CDR3 length equals 19 residues. The CDR3 nucleotides read TGTGCCTGGAGTGTAGGCGCTACCGGGGTTGGGGCAACTAATGAAAAACTGTTTTTT. Translating it yields CAWSVGATGVGATNEKLFF.

The chain combines TRBV6-1 with TRBJ1-5; D uncertain. Trimming pared 2 bases from V and 4 bases from J, leaving 9 bases between. The CDR3 consists of 14 residues. Germline CDR1 and CDR2: MNHNS and SASEGT. DNA of the CDR3: TGTGCCAGCAGTGAAAACATTGTGAATCAGCCCCAGCATTTT. The encoded protein is CASSENIVNQPQHF.

V gene TRBV15 combines with J gene TRBJ2-2; 9 nucleotides match TRBD1. The germline V gene has CDR1 LNHNV and CDR2 YYDKDF (reference sequence). V dropped 6 bases and J dropped 5; count of bases not matched to a gene: 10. The CDR3 consists of 16 residues. Here the CDR3 DNA reads TGTGCCACCAGGGGAAGCCGGGACAGGGTTACCGGGGAGCTGTTTTTT. This codes for CATRGSRDRVTGELFF.

The chain has TRBV28 and TRBJ1-2; D call uncertain. The V gene's germline CDR1 is MDHEN and CDR2 SYDVKM. The CDR3 extends over 13 amino acids. V was shortened by 1 base and J by 8 bases, with 11 bases between the two germline ends. This chain's CDR3 is CASSLSPGEGYTF. The CDR3 coding sequence is TGTGCCAGCAGTTTATCCCCGGGTGAGGGCTACACCTTC.

The V call is TRBV19, the J call TRBJ1-1; D not certain. The CDR3 runs to 13 residues. From germline, CDR1 is LNHDA and CDR2 SQIVND (reference sequence). Trimming pared 3 bases from V and 0 bases from J, leaving 5 bases between. CDR3 DNA sequence: TGTGCCAGTAGTATCTTCCTGAACACTGAAGCTTTCTTT. This codes for CASSIFLNTEAFF. Using reference TRBV19 and TRBJ1-1 for the parts outside the CDR3, the full variable domain is DGGITQSPKYLFRKEGQNVTLSCEQNLNHDAMYWYRQDPGQGLRLIYYSQIVNDFQKGDIAEGYSVSREKKESFPLTVTSAQKNPTAFYLCASSIFLNTEAFFGQGTRLTVV.